Below are 2 T cell receptor beta chains sequenced from a single sample in a study of blood T cell repertoires in COVID-19. Here immunoSEQ multiplex PCR was the method, and the copy in TCRdb shows in-frame clones only, minus some. The sample consists of nearly 200,000 clones, approximately 84% of them appearing once. Sequenced input: peripheral blood. These receptors came from a woman in her 70s with active or convalescent COVID-19.

The chain is built from TRBV7-9 and TRBJ2-5, with TRBD2 identical over 13 bases. The CDR3 has 16 residues. The germline V gene encodes CDR1 SEHNR and CDR2 FQNEAQ (reference sequence). J gave up 4 bases and V 5 bases, and 7 bases lay outside the gene matches. The CDR3 region is CASSRGLAGARETQYF. CDR3 DNA: TGTGCCAGCAGCCGCGGACTAGCGGGAGCTCGAGAGACCCAGTACTTC.

The chain carries TRBV6-5 and TRBJ1-1; a possible D gene is TRBD1 (6 bases). The CDR3 is 15 residues long. V lost 5 bases and J lost 0, with 13 bases in between. Per germline, CDR1 MNHEY and CDR2 SVGAGI. The CDR3 reads CASSRQVLMNTEAFF. CDR3 nucleotides: TGTGCCAGCAGTCGACAGGTACTTATGAACACTGAAGCTTTCTTT.